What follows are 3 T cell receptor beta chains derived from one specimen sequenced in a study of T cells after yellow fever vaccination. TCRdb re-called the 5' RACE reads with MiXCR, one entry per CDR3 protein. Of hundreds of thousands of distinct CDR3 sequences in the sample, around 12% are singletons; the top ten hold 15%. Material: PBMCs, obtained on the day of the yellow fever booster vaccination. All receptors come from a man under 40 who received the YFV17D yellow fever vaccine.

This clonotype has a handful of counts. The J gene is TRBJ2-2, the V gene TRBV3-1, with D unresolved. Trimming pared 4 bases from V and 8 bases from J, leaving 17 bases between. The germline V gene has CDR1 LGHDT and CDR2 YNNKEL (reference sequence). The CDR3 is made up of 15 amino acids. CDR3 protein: CASSPRWGTQGELFF. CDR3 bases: TGTGCCAGCAGCCCGCGTTGGGGTACACAAGGGGAGCTGTTTTTT.

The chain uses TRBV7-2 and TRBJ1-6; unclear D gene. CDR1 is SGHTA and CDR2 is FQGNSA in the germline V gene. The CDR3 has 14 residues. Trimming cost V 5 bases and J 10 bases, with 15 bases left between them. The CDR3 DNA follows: TGTGCCAGCAGCGGGGATTCGGGTGGCTCACCCCTCCACTTT. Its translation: CASSGDSGGSPLHF.

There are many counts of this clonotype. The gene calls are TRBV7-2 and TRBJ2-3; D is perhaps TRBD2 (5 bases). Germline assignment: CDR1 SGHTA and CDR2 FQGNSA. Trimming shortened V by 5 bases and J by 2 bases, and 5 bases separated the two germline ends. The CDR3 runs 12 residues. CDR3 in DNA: TGTGCCAGCAGCCGGGACACAGATACGCAGTATTTT. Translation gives CASSRDTDTQYF.